This T cell receptor beta chain derives from a study of T cells expressing NK-cell markers. Study-wide context: Seven of the eight sequenced donors were classified as HCMV-seropositive, and one was classified as seronegative. Study-wide results and caveats: Whether expanded NKG2C+ T cell clones were HCMV specific stayed uncertain. These clonotypes, the leaders elsewhere, also led the CD3+CD56-NKG2C+ fraction in a handful of donors.

What made the TCR beta cDNA was 5'RACE template switching with UMIs. TCRdb re-called the 5' RACE reads and catalogs CDR3 proteins one per entry, DNA excluded. Its clone listing holds approximately 380,000 distinct CDR3 sequences. The CDR3 consists of 17 residues. CDR1 and CDR2 from the germline V gene are MNHNS and SASEGT. As to this clonotype: The antigen is unknown.

The receptor's source is a man aged 18 to 69 in good health. This chain joins TRBV6-1 and TRBJ2-5; TCRdb proposes TRBD2, but this gene call is untestable without DNA. Sample: blood T cells: a sorted CD56 or NKG2C T cell subset, CD4+ or CD8+ T cells, or bulk PBMC T cells (not recorded which). This CDR3 reads CASSEAGRLAGQETQYF.